The clone carrying this T cell receptor beta chain has a count of ten or more. The sample belongs to a study of low-dose radiotherapy and immunotherapy resistance in tumors. Study-level information: Each fraction for Cohort 1 was 0.5 Gy, given every 2 weeks, and the total came to 6.5 Gy. Given every two weeks, intravenous cyclophosphamide 200 mg/m2 preceded radiation and immunotherapy by one day.

Both TCRalpha and TCRbeta chains were reverse transcribed with V-gene-specific primers. TCR amplification involved 20 to 25 PCR cycles with a constant-region primer and V-primer adapter. It was by in vitro transcription that isolated mRNA was amplified. MiXCR, run by TCRdb on the reads, gives a single entry per CDR3 protein. The sample includes about 35,000 distinct CDR3 sequences, around 21% seen only once; the top ten take roughly 9.4%. Time point specified: after trial treatment. Sample treatment: LDRT plus nivolumab, ipilimumab, low-dose cyclophosphamide and aspirin (RACIN trial). Low-dose radiotherapy, low-dose cyclophosphamide, aspirin, ipilimumab and nivolumab were all given to the donors. Trimming took off 0 bases at V and 7 bases at J, with 11 bases between the two ends. The CDR3 extends over 13 amino acids. CDR1 is SGHRS and CDR2 is YFSETQ in the germline V gene.

The chain carries TRBV5-1 and TRBJ2-7; D uncertain. This receptor was identified in a female donor with ovarian cancer. This material consisted of PBMCs, taken after low-dose radiotherapy plus immunotherapy. CDR3 protein: CASSLVPSGEQYF. The CDR3 DNA follows: TGCGCCAGCAGCTTGGTCCCTTCTGGGGAGCAGTACTTC.